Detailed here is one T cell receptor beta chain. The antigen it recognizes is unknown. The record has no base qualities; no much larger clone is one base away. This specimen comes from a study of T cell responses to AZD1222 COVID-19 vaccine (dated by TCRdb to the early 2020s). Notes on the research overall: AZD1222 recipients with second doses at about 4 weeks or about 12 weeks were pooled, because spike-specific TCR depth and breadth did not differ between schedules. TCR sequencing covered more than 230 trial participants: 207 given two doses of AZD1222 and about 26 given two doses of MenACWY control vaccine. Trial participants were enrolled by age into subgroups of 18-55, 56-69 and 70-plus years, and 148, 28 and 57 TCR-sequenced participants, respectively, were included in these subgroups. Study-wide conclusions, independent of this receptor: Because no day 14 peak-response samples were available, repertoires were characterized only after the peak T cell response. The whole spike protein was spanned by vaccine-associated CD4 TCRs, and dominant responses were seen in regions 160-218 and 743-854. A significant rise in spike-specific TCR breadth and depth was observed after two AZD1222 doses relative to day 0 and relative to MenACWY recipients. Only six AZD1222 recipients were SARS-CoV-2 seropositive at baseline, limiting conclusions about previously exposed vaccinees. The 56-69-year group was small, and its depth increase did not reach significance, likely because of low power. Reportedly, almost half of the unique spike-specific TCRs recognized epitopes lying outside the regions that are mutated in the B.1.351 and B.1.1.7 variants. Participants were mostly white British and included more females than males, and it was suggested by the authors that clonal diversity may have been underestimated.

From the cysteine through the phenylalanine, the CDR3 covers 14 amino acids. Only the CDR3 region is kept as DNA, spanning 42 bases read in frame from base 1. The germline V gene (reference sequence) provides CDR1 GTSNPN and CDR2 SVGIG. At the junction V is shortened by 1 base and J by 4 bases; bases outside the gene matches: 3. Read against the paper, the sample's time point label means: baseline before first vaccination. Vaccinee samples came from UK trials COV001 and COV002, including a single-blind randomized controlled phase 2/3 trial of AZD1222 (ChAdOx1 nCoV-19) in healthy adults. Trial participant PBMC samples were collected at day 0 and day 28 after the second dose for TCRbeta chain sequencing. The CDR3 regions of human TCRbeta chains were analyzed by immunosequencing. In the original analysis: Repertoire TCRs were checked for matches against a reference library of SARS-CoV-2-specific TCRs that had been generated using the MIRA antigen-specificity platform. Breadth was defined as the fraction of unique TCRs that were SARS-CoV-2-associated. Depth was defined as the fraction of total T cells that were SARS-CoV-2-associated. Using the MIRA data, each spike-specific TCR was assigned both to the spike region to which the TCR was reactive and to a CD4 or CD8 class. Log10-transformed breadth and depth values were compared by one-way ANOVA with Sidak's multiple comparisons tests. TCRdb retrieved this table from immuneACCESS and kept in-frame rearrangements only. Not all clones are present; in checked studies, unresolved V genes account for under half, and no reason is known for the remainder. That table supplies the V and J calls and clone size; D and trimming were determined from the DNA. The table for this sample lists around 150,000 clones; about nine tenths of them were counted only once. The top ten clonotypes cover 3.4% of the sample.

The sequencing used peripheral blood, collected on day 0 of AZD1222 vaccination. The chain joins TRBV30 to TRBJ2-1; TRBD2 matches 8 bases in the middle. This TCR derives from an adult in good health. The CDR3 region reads CAWSGLAGYNEQFF. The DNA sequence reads TGTGCCTGGAGTGGGCTAGCGGGTTACAATGAGCAGTTCTTC.